The 4 T cell receptor beta chains below were found in one sample sequenced in a study of blood T cells in healthy people across ages. Then a second PCR, running roughly 7 to 11 cycles, was carried out with a sample-barcoded 5' primer and a J-beta primer mix. One entry per CDR3 protein results from TCRdb running MiXCR on the 5' RACE reads. This sample has 800,000 or so distinct CDR3 sequences; about half occur once, and the top ten carry roughly 18%. The sample taken for sequencing was blood. Receptors were obtained from a man aged 80 or over in good health.

Points on this clonotype: Relative to the germline gene, one junction end is altered; a read error may explain this. The chain recombines TRBV5-1 with TRBJ2-5, with D possibly called TRBD1 or TRBD2 (5 bases each). The CDR3 covers 14 residues. Germline lookup yields CDR1 SGHRS and CDR2 YFSETQ. The CDR3 sequence is CVSSLGTGPETQYF. The CDR3 DNA reads as TGCGTCAGCAGCTTGGGTACGGGACCAGAGACCCAGTACTTC.

In its sample, this clonotype was seen a few times. The chain couples TRBV5-1 to TRBJ2-5; TRBD1 or TRBD2 may be the D gene (5 bases each). Germline V CDR1 and CDR2: SGHRS, YFSETQ. The ends were cut back, 0 bases at V and 2 bases at J, with 14 bases in the middle. This CDR3 has 16 residues. The CDR3 coding sequence is TGCGCCAGCAGCTTGGACGGGGCAGGCCTGCAAGAGACCCAGTACTTC. Protein sequence: CASSLDGAGLQETQYF.

This clonotype has ten or more counts. This chain connects TRBV29-1 to TRBJ2-5; D is ambiguous. Per germline, CDR1 SQVTM and CDR2 ANQGSEA. This CDR3 is built from 11 residues. Trimming pared 2 bases from V and 3 bases from J, leaving 4 bases between. CDR3 bases: TGCAGCGTTGAAACAGAAGAGACCCAGTACTTC. It yields the protein CSVETEETQYF.

V and J are TRBV6-6 and TRBJ1-1; no reliable D call. The germline V and J ends were trimmed by 4 bases and 3 bases, with 12 bases remaining between them. CDR3 length: 14 residues. Per germline, CDR1 MNHNY and CDR2 SVGAGI (reference sequence). The CDR3 nucleotides read TGTGCCAGCAGTTTCCCGGGAGGAGACACTGAAGCTTTCTTT. Residues: CASSFPGGDTEAFF.